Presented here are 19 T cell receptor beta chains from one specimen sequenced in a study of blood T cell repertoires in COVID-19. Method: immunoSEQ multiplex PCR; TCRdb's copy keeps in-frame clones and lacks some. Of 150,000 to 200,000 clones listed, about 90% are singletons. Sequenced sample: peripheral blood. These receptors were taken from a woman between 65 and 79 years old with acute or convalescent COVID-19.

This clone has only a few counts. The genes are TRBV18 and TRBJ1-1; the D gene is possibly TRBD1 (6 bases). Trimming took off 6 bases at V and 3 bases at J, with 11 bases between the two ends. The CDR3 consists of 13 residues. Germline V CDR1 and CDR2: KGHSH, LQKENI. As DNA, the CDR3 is TGTGCCAGCTCGGACAGTCTTGACACTGAAGCTTTCTTT. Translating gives CASSDSLDTEAFF.

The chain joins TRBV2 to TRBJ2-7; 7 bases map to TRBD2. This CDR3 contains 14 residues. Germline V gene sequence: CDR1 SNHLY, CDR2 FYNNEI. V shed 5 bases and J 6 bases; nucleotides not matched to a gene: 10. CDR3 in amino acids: CASSSWEGTSEQYF. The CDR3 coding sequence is TGTGCCAGCAGTTCATGGGAGGGGACGAGCGAGCAGTACTTC.

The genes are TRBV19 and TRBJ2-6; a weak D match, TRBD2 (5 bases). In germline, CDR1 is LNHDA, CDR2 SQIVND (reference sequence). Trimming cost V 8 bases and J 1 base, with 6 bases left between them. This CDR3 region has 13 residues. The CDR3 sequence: CASRLSGANVLTF. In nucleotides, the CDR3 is TGTGCCAGTCGACTATCTGGGGCCAACGTCCTGACTTTC.

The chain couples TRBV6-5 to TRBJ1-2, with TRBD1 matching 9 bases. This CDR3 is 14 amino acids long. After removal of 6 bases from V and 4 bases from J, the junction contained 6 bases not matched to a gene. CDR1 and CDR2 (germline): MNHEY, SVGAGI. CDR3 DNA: TGTGCCAGCAGACAGGGGGCCTGGATCTATGGCTACACCTTC. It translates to CASRQGAWIYGYTF.

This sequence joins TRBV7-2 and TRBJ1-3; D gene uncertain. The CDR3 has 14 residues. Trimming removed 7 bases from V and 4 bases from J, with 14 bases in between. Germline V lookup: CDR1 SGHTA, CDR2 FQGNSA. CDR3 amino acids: CASNPQAAGNTIYF. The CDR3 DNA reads TGTGCCAGCAACCCTCAGGCAGCAGGAAACACCATATATTTT.

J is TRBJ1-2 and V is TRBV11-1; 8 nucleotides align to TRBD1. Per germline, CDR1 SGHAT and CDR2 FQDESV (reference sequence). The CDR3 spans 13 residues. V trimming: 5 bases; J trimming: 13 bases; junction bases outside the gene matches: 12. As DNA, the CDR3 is TGTGCCAGCAGCCTCAAACAGGGGGGATCCTCCACCTTC. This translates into CASSLKQGGSSTF. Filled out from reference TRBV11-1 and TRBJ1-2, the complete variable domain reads EAEVAQSPRYKITEKSQAVAFWCDPISGHATLYWYRQILGQGPELLVQFQDESVVDDSQLPKDRFSAERLKGVDSTLKIQPAELGDSAMYLCASSLKQGGSSTFGSGTRLTVV.

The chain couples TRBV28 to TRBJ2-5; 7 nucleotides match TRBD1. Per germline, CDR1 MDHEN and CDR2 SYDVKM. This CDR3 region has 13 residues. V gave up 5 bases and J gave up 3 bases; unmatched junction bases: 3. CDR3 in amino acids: CASSLGGEETQYF. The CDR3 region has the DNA TGTGCCAGCAGTCTAGGGGGCGAAGAGACCCAGTACTTC.

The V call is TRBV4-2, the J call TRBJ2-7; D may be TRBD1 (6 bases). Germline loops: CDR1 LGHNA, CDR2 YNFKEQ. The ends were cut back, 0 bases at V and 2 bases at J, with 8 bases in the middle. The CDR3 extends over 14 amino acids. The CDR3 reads CASSQEQGTYEQYF. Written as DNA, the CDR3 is TGTGCCAGCAGCCAAGAACAGGGTACCTACGAGCAGTACTTC.

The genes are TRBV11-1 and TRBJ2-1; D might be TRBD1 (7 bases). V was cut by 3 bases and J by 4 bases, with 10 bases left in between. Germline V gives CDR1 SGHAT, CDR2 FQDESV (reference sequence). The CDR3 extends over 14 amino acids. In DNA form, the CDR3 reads TGTGCCAGCAGCTTGGGGGGACAGTACAATGAGCAGTTCTTC. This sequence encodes CASSLGGQYNEQFF.

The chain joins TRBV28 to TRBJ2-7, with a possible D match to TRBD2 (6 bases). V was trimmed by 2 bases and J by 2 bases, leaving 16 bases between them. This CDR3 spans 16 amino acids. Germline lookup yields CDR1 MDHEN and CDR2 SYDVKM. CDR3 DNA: TGTGCCAGCAGTTTACCATTCGGGAGCACTCCCTACGAGCAGTACTTC. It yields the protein CASSLPFGSTPYEQYF.

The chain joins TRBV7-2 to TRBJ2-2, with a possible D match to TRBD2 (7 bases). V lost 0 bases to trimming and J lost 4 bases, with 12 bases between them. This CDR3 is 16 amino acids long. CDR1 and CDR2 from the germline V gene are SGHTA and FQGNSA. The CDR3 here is CASSLAGGPSTGELFF. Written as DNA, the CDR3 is TGTGCCAGCAGCTTAGCGGGGGGGCCCTCCACCGGGGAGCTGTTTTTT. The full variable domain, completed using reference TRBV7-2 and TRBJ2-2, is GAGVSQSPSNKVTEKGKDVELRCDPISGHTALYWYRQSLGQGLEFLIYFQGNSAPDKSGLPSDRFSAERTGGSVSTLTIQRTQQEDSAVYLCASSLAGGPSTGELFFGEGSRLTVL.

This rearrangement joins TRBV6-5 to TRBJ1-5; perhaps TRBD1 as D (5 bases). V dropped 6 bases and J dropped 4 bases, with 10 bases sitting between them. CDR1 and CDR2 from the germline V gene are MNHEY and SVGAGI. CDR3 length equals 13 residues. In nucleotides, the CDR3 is TGTGCCAGCAGACAGGAGAATAATCAGCCCCAGCATTTT. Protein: CASRQENNQPQHF.

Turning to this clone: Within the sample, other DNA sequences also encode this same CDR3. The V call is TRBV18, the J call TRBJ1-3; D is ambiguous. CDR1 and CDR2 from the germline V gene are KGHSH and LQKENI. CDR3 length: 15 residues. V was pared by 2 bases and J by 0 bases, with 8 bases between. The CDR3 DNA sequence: TGTGCCAGCTCACCAGCCGAGGGCTCTGGAAACACCATATATTTT. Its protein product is CASSPAEGSGNTIYF.

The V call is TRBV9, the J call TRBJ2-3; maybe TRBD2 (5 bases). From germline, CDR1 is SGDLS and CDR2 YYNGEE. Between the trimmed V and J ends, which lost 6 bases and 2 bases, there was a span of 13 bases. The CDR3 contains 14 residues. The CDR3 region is CASTFGLITDTQYF. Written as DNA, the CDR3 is TGTGCCAGCACCTTTGGACTTATCACAGATACGCAGTATTTT.

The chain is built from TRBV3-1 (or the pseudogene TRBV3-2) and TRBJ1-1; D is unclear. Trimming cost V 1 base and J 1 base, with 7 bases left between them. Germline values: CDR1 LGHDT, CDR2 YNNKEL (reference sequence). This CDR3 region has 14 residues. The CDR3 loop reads CASSQGGANTEAFF. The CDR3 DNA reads TGTGCCAGCAGCCAAGGTGGAGCGAACACTGAAGCTTTCTTT.

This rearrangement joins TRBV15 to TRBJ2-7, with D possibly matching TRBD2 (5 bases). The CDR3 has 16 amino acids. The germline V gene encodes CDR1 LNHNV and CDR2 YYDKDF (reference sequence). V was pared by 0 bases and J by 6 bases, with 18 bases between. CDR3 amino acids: CATSRDLRQLSGEQYF. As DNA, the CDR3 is TGTGCCACCAGCAGAGATCTGCGGCAGCTCAGCGGCGAGCAGTACTTC.

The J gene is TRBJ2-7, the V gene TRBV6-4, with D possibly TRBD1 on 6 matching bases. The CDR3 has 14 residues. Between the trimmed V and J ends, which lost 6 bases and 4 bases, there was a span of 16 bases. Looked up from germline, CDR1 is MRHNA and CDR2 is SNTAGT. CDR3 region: CASRRGTQEYEQYF. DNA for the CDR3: TGTGCCAGCAGGAGGGGGACACAAGAGTACGAGCAGTACTTC.

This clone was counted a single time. The CDR3 coding sequence is TGCGCCACCACCACAGGGGTTGGGACTGAAGCTTTCTTT. Amino acid sequence: CATTTGVGTEAFF. V usage is TRBV10-1 and J usage is TRBJ1-1, with 7 nucleotides matching TRBD1. In germline, CDR1 is WNHNN, CDR2 SYGVQD (reference sequence). V trimming: 10 bases; J trimming: 5 bases; junction bases outside the gene matches: 10. The CDR3 is 13 amino acids.

CDR3 coding DNA: TGTGCCAGCAGCCAAAGGGACAGGTCTAACTATGGCTACACCTTC. Protein sequence: CASSQRDRSNYGYTF. V and J are TRBV3-1 (or the pseudogene TRBV3-2) and TRBJ1-2; 8 bases match TRBD1. Germline CDR1 and CDR2: LGHDT and YNNKEL (reference sequence). The CDR3 is 15 amino acids. V trimming: 2 bases; J trimming: 0 bases; junction bases outside the gene matches: 2.